The 14 T cell receptor beta chains listed next were all sequenced from one sample in a study of T cell responses to AZD1222 COVID-19 vaccine. The assay was immunoSEQ multiplex PCR, and TCRdb's table has in-frame clones only and misses some. The table lists about 73,000 clones, around 88% of them singletons, with approximately 19% in the top ten. This specimen consisted of peripheral blood, obtained on day 0 of AZD1222 vaccination. All receptors derive from an adult in good health.

The chain recombines TRBV10-3 with TRBJ1-5; D not resolved. Germline CDR1 ENHRY, CDR2 SYGVKD. The CDR3 is 14 amino acids. Trimming left V 5 bases short and J 0 bases short, with 8 bases between. The CDR3 spells CAISRTASNQPQHF. The CDR3 DNA follows: TGTGCCATCAGTCGGACCGCTAGCAATCAGCCCCAGCATTTT.

The chain combines TRBV9 with TRBJ2-7, with 10 bases matching TRBD1. Germline V gives CDR1 SGDLS, CDR2 YYNGEE. Trimming removed 2 bases from V and 3 bases from J; junction bases left unmatched: 2. The CDR3 loop spans 14 amino acids. The CDR3 spells CASSVRTGGYEQYF. Here the CDR3 DNA reads TGTGCCAGCAGCGTGAGGACAGGGGGCTACGAGCAGTACTTC.

This chain links TRBV2 with TRBJ1-1; D remains unclear. Deletions cut 8 bases from V and 0 bases from J, with 4 bases between. This CDR3 contains 11 residues. The V gene's germline CDR1 is SNHLY and CDR2 FYNNEI. The CDR3 loop reads CASLLNTEAFF. CDR3 sequence (DNA): TGTGCCAGCCTATTGAACACTGAAGCTTTCTTT.

The CDR3 region is CASSWTSGGPVEQYF. CDR3 nucleotides: TGCGCCAGCAGCTGGACTAGCGGGGGGCCGGTGGAGCAGTACTTC. The V call is TRBV5-1, the J call TRBJ2-7; 14 nucleotides align to TRBD2. The CDR3 consists of 15 residues. Germline values: CDR1 SGHRS, CDR2 YFSETQ. With V trimmed by 3 bases and J by 7 bases, 6 bases remained unmatched.

The V and J genes are TRBV11-2 and TRBJ1-4; the D is unclear. Deletions cut 0 bases from V and 3 bases from J, with 5 bases between. Germline CDR1 SGHAT, CDR2 FQNNGV. The CDR3 sequence is 14 residues long. DNA for the CDR3: TGTGCCAGCAGCTTAGACAGTTCTAATGAAAAACTGTTTTTT. Translating gives CASSLDSSNEKLFF. Filled out from reference TRBV11-2 and TRBJ1-4, the complete variable domain reads EAGVAQSPRYKIIEKRQSVAFWCNPISGHATLYWYQQILGQGPKLLIQFQNNGVVDDSQLPKDRFSAERLKGVDSTLKIQPAKLEDSAVYLCASSLDSSNEKLFFGSGTQLSVL.

V gene TRBV27 combines with J gene TRBJ1-6, with D possibly being TRBD1 (6 bases). The CDR3 consists of 15 residues. The V gene's germline CDR1 is MNHEY and CDR2 SMNVEV (reference sequence). V was cut by 5 bases and J by 9 bases, with 17 bases left in between. Here the CDR3 DNA reads TGTGCCAGCAGTGAAAGACAGGACCGGGGTTCACCCCTCCACTTT. Translation gives CASSERQDRGSPLHF.

J is TRBJ2-3 and V is TRBV2; no clear D. The germline gives CDR1 SNHLY, CDR2 FYNNEI. Deletions cut 7 bases from V and 0 bases from J, with 11 bases between. The CDR3 is 14 residues long. The CDR3 loop is CASTWISSTDTQYF. The CDR3 DNA reads TGTGCCAGCACGTGGATTTCTAGCACAGATACGCAGTATTTT.

The gene calls are TRBV27 and TRBJ2-7; 7 bases fit TRBD1. The trim removed 3 bases at V and 2 bases at J, leaving 10 bases unmatched. The CDR3 is made up of 16 amino acids. Germline values: CDR1 MNHEY, CDR2 SMNVEV (reference sequence). In nucleotides, the CDR3 is TGTGCCAGCAGTTTGGGGATTACAGGGGATCCCTACGAGCAGTACTTC. Amino acid sequence: CASSLGITGDPYEQYF.

The chain couples TRBV4-2 to TRBJ2-2; D remains unclear. CDR1 LGHNA and CDR2 YNFKEQ come from the germline V gene. The V end lost 0 bases, the J end lost 2 bases, and 10 bases lay between the germline ends. The CDR3 sequence is 16 residues long. The CDR3 protein is CASSQEGSPNTGELFF. CDR3 in DNA: TGTGCCAGCAGCCAAGAAGGTAGCCCCAACACCGGGGAGCTGTTTTTT.

This clone has just one count. V is TRBV2 and J is TRBJ1-2; maybe TRBD1 (5 bases). The CDR3 length is 13 residues. CDR1 SNHLY and CDR2 FYNNEI come from the germline V gene. The ends were cut back, 6 bases at V and 1 base at J, with 9 bases in the middle. CDR3 region: CASSGADNYGYTF. DNA of the CDR3: TGTGCCAGCAGCGGGGCAGATAACTATGGCTACACCTTC.

This CDR3 is CASQAGSSYEQYF. For the CDR3, the DNA is TGTGCCAGCCAAGCCGGGAGCTCCTACGAGCAGTACTTC. The gene calls are TRBV6-5 and TRBJ2-7, with a possible D match to TRBD2 (6 bases). CDR1 and CDR2 from the germline V gene are MNHEY and SVGAGI. The CDR3 loop spans 13 amino acids. Trimming stripped 8 bases from V and 0 bases from J, with 11 bases between.

V usage is TRBV28 and J usage is TRBJ1-2; weak D call: TRBD1 (5 bases). Germline CDR1 is MDHEN and CDR2 is SYDVKM. Trimming cost V 4 bases and J 4 bases, with 10 bases left between them. The CDR3 covers 13 residues. The CDR3 sequence is CASSWGNFYGYTF. CDR3 DNA: TGTGCCAGCAGTTGGGGGAACTTCTATGGCTACACCTTC.

The J gene is TRBJ2-1, the V gene TRBV6-5; TRBD1 is a possible D gene (6 bases). This CDR3 spans 14 amino acids. The germline CDR1 and CDR2 sequences are MNHEY and SVGAGI. Trimming took 6 bases from V and 2 from J, leaving 11 bases between them. CDR3 region: CASSSGTTYNEQFF. CDR3 nucleotide sequence: TGTGCCAGCAGCTCCGGGACAACCTACAATGAGCAGTTCTTC.

The chain employs TRBV19 and TRBJ1-1; unclear D gene. Germline V gene lookup returns CDR1 LNHDA and CDR2 SQIVND (reference sequence). The CDR3 covers 13 residues. Trimming left V 0 bases short and J 1 base short, with 3 bases between. The CDR3 DNA reads TGTGCCAGTAGTATAGAATGGAACACTGAAGCTTTCTTT. It codes for CASSIEWNTEAFF.